This TCR beta chain was recovered during a study of identifying expanded T cells in peripheral blood. CDR3 length: 14 amino acids. CDR1 and CDR2 (germline): SGHRS, YFSETQ. Trimming cost V 0 bases and J 6 bases; bases outside gene matches: 2. Produced via immunoSEQ multiplex PCR; TCRdb's table is partial and in-frame only. The data contain some 81,000 clones, 84% of them singletons. What was sequenced was blood. The source is a person aged 18 to 70 in good health. V and J are TRBV5-1 and TRBJ2-3; TRBD1 matches 9 bases. In nucleotides, the CDR3 is TGCGCCAGCAGCTTGGGACAGGGGGGTGATACGCAGTATTTT. Protein: CASSLGQGGDTQYF.